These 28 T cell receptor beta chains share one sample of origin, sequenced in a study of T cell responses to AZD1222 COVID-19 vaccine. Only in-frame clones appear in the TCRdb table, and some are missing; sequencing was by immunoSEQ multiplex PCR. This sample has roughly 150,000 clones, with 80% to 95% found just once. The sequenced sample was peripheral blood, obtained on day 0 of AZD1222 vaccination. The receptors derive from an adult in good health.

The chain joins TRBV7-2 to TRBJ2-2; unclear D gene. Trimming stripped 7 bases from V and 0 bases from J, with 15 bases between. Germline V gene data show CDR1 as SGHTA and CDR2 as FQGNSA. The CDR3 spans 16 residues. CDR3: CASTHLSHTNTGELFF. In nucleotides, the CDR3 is TGTGCCAGCACCCACCTTAGCCACACGAACACCGGGGAGCTGTTTTTT.

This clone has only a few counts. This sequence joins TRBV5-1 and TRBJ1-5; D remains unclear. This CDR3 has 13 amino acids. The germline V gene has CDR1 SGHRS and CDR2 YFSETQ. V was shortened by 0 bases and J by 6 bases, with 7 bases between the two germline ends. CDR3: CASSLGGSQPQHF. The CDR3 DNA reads TGCGCCAGCAGCTTGGGAGGCAGTCAGCCCCAGCATTTT.

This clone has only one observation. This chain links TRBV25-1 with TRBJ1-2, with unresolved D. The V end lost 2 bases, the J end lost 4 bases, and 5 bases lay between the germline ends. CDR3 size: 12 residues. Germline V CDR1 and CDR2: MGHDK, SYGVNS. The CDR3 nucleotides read TGTGCCAGCAGTGAAAACGCCTATGGCTACACCTTC. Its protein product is CASSENAYGYTF.

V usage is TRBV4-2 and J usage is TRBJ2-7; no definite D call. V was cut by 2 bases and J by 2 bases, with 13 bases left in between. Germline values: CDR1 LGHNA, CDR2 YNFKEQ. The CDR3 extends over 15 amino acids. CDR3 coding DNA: TGTGCCAGCAGCCAAACTTCGGCAGAAACCTACGAGCAGTACTTC. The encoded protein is CASSQTSAETYEQYF.

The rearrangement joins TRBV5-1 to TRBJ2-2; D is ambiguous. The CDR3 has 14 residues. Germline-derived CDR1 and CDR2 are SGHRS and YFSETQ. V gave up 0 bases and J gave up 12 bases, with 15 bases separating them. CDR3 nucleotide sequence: TGCGCCAGCAGCTTGGGCGGAGACGGGCAAAAGCTGTTTTTT. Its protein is CASSLGGDGQKLFF.

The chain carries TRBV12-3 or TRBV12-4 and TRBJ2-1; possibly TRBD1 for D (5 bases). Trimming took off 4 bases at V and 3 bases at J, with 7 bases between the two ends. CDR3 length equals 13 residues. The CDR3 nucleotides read TGTGCCAGCAGTTGGGGCGTCTACAATGAGCAGTTCTTC. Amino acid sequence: CASSWGVYNEQFF.

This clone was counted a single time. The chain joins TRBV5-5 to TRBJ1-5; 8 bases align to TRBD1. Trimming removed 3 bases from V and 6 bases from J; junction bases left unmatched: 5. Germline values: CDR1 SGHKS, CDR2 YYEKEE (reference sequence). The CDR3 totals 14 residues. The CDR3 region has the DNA TGTGCCAGCAGCTCAGGACAGGGAAGTCAGCCCCAGCATTTT. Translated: CASSSGQGSQPQHF.

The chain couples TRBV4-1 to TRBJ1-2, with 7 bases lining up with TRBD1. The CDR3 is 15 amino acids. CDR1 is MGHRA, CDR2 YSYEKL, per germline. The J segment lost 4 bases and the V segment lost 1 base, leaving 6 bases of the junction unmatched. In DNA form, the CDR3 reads TGCGCCAGCAGCCAAGTGGACCGGGACAGCTATGGCTACACCTTC. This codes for CASSQVDRDSYGYTF.

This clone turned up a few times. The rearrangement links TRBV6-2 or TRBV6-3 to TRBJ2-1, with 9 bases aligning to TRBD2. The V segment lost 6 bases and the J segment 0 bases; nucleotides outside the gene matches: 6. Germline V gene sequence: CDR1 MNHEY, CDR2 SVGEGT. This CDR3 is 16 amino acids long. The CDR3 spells CASSSHSGGSYNEQFF. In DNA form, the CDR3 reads TGTGCCAGCAGCTCTCATAGCGGGGGCTCCTACAATGAGCAGTTCTTC.

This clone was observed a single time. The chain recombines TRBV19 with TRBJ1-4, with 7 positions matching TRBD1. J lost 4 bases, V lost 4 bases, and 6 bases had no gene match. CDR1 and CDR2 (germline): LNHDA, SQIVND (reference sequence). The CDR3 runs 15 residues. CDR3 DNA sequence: TGTGCCAGTAGTACCTCGACAGGGTTTAATGAAAAACTGTTTTTT. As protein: CASSTSTGFNEKLFF.

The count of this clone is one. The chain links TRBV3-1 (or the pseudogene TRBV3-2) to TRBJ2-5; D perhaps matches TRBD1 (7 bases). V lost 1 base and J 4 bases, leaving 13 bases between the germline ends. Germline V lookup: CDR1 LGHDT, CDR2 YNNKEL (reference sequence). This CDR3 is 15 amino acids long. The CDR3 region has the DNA TGTGCCAGCAGCCAAGGGGCAGGGGGGTCAGAGACCCAGTACTTC. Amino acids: CASSQGAGGSETQYF.

The DNA of the CDR3 is TGTGCCAGCAGTTTAACAGGGGACTACACCTTC. This sequence encodes CASSLTGDYTF. This sequence joins TRBV12-3 or TRBV12-4 and TRBJ1-2; the match to TRBD1 covers 7 bases. This CDR3 has 11 residues. V shed 2 bases and J 10 bases; nucleotides not matched to a gene: 1.

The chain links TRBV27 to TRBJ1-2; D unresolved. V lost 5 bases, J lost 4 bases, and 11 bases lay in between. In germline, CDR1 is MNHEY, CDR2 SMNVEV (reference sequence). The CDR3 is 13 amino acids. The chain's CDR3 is CASSLTHSYGYTF. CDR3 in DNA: TGTGCCAGCAGTCTGACGCACTCCTATGGCTACACCTTC.

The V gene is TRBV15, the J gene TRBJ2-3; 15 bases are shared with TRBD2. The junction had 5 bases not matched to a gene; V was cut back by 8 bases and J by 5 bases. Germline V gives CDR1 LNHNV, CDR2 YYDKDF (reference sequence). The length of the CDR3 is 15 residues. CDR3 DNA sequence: TGTGCCACCGGGACTAGCGGGGGGACCGTAGATACGCAGTATTTT. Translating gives CATGTSGGTVDTQYF.

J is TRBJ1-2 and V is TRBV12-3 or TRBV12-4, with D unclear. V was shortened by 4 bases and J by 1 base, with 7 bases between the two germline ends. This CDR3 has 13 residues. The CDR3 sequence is CASSSAGNYGYTF. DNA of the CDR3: TGTGCCAGCAGTTCGGCCGGTAACTATGGCTACACCTTC.

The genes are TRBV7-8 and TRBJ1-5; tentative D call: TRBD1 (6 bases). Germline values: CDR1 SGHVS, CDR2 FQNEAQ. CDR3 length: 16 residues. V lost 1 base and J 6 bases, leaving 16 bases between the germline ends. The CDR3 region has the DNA TGTGCCAGCAGCTTAGTTGGTCGGGGGCGCGTTCAGCCCCAGCATTTT. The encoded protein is CASSLVGRGRVQPQHF.

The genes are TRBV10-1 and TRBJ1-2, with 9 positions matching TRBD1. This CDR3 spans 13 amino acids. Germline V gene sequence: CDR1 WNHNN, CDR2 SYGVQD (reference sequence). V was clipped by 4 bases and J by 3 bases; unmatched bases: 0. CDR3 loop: CASSGDRDYGYTF. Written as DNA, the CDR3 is TGCGCCAGCAGTGGGGACAGGGACTATGGCTACACCTTC.

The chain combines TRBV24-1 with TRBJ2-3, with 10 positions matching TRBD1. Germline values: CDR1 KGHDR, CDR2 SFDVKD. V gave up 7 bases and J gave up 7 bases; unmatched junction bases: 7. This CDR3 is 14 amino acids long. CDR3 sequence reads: CATRGQGRTNTQYF. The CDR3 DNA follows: TGTGCCACCAGGGGACAGGGGCGAACAAATACGCAGTATTTT.

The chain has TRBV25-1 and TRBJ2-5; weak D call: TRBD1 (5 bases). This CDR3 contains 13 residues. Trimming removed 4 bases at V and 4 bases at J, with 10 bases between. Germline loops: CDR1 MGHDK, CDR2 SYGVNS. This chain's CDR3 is CASSVTERETQYF. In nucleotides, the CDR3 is TGTGCCAGCAGTGTGACAGAGAGAGAGACCCAGTACTTC.

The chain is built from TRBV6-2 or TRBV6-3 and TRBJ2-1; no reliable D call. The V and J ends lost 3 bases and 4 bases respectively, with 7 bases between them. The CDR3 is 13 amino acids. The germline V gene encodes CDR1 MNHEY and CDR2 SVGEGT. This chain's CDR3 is CASSYVRYNEQFF. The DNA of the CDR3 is TGTGCCAGCAGTTATGTGCGTTACAATGAGCAGTTCTTC.

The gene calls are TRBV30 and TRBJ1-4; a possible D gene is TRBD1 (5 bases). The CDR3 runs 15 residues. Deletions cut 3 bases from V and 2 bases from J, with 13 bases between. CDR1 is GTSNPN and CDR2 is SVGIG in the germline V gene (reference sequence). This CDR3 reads CAWSGKGSTNEKLFF. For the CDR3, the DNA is TGTGCCTGGAGCGGAAAGGGGTCTACTAATGAAAAACTGTTTTTT.

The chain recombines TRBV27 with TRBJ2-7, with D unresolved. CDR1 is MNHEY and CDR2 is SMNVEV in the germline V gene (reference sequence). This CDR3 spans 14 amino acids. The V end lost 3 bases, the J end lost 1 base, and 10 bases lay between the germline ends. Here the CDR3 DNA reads TGTGCCAGCAGTTTTCTAGGACGGTCCTACGAGCAGTACTTC. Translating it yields CASSFLGRSYEQYF.

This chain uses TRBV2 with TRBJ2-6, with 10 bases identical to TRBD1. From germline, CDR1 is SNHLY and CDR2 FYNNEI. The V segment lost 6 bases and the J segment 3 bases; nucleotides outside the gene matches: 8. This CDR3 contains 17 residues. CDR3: CASRGWTGGSGANVLTF. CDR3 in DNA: TGTGCCAGCAGGGGATGGACAGGGGGAAGTGGGGCCAACGTCCTGACTTTC.

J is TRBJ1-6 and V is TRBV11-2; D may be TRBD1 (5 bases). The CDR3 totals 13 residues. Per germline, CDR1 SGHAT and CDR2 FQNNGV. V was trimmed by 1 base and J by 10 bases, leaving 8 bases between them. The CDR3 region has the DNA TGTGCCAGCAGCTTAGGCGGGGGGTCACCCCTCCACTTT. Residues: CASSLGGGSPLHF.

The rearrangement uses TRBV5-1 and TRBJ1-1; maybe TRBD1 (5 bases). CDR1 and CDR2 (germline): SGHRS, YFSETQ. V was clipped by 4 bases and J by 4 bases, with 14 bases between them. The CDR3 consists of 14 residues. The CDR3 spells CASSRGGPSTEAFF. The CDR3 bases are TGCGCCAGCAGCCGGGGCGGGCCGTCCACTGAAGCTTTCTTT.

The CDR3 here is CASSLVGAVNTEAFF. The CDR3, as DNA: TGCGCCAGCAGCTTGGTCGGGGCAGTTAACACTGAAGCTTTCTTT. This chain links TRBV5-1 with TRBJ1-1; tentative D call: TRBD1 (5 bases). This CDR3 spans 15 amino acids. CDR1 and CDR2 from the germline V gene are SGHRS and YFSETQ. V lost 0 bases, J lost 2 bases, and 11 bases lay in between.

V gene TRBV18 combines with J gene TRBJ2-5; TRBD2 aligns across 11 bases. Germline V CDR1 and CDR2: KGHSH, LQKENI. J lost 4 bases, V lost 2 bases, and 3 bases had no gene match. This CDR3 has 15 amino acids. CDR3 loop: CASSPTLAGGETQYF. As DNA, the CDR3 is TGTGCCAGCTCACCAACGCTAGCGGGAGGAGAGACCCAGTACTTC.

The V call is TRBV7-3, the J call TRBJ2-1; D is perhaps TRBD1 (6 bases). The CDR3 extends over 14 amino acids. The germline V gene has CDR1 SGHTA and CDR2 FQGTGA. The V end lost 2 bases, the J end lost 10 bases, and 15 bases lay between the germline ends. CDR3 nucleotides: TGTGCCAGCAGCTTATGCGAGGGGGTATGCGAGCAGTTCTTC. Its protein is CASSLCEGVCEQFF.